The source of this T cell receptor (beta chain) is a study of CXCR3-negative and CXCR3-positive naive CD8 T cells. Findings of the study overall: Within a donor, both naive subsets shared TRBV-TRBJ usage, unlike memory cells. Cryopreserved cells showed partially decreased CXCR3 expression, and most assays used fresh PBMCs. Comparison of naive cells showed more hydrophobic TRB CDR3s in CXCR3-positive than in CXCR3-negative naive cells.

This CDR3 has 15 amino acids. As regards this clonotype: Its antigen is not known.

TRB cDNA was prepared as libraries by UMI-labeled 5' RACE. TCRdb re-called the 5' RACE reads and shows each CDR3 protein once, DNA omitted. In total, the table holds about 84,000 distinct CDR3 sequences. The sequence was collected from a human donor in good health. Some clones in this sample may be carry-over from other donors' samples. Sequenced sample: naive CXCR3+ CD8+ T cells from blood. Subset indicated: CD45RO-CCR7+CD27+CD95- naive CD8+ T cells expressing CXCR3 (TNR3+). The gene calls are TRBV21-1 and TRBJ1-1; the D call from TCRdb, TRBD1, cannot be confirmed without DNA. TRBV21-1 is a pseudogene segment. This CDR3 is CASSTPWGGWTEAFF.